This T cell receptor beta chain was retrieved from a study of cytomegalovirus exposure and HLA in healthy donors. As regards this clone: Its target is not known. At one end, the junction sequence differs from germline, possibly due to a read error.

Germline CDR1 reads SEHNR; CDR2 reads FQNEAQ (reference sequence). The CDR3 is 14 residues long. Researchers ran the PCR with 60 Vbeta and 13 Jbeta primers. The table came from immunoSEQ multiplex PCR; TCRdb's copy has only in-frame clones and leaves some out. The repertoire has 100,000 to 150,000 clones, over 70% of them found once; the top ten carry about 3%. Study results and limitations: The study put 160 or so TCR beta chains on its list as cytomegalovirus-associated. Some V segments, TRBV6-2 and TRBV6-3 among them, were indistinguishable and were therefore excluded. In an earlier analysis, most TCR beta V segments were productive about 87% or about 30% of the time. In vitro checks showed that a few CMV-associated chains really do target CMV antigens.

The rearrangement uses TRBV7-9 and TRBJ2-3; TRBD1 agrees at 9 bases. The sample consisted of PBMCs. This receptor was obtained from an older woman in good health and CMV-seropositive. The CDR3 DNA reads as TGTTCCAGCAGCTCCCGACAGGGGGCAGATACGCAGTATTTT. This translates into CSSSSRQGADTQYF.